This T cell receptor beta chain was identified in a study of T-cell reconstitution after alpha-beta-depleted transplantation in children (dated by TCRdb to about 2016). The study in broad terms: The study quantitatively tracked T-cell immune reconstitution after TCRalphabeta/CD19-depleted allogeneic hematopoietic cell transplantation in children using TCR repertoire profiling. Summary of the overall study and its limitations: Apparently early alphabetaT-cell count recovery about two months after transplant reportedly relied on only several hundred rapidly expanded clones derived from non-depleted graft cells. Hyperexpanded clone frequencies declined over subsequent months; after one year, T-cell counts and TCRbeta diversity were mostly attributed to newly produced T cells. In some patients, the high TCRbeta diversity seen at day 60 was put down to recipient T cells and intrathymic progenitors that had survived conditioning.

Library preparation was by PCR. This sample was sequenced with an Illumina HiSeq 2500. TCR library preparation used molecular barcoding, with unique molecular identifiers applied to normalize quantification of the TCRbeta repertoire. TCRdb reprocessed the public reads (quality trimming at Q25 with fastp, clone calling with MiXCR) and kept in-frame beta chains. Rows matching on CDR3 protein sequence are summarized as one entry with the most common DNA and genes. A total of approximately 400,000 distinct CDR3 sequences appear in this sample, roughly 15% of them only once. The ten largest clones represent about 32% of the sample. The CDR3 covers 14 residues, taking in both the cysteine and the phenylalanine. CDR3 DNA is the only sequence kept; it has 42 bases, read in frame from the first base. CDR1 SGHDT and CDR2 YYEEEE are derived from the germline V gene. V loses 0 bases of germline sequence and J loses 5 bases, and the interval between the two ends is 10 bases.

According to the study, the label for this sample's treatment or condition signals: allogeneic hematopoietic cell transplantation with graft depleted of TCRalphabeta T cells and CD19 B cells. The children who served as transplant recipients had been given grafts of TCRalphabeta/CD19-depleted allogeneic hematopoietic cells. This clonotype turned up a few times. Its antigen is still unknown. No base quality information exists; no much larger clone differs at one position. Sequenced material: PBMCs, mostly from graft donor cells, taken 360 days after TCRalphabeta/CD19-depleted stem cell transplant. The TCR originated in a boy younger than two who had a stem cell transplant for Wiskott-Aldrich syndrome, so the T cells may come from the graft donor. Recombination linked TRBV5-6 to TRBJ2-3; no D gene can be assigned with confidence. The CDR3 amino acid sequence is: CASSLGFDGDTQYF. The sequenced DNA is TGTGCCAGCAGCTTGGGATTCGATGGAGATACGCAGTATTTT.